These 22 T cell receptor beta chains originate from one sample sequenced in a study of siplizumab effects on memory and regulatory T cells. Produced via immunoSEQ multiplex PCR; TCRdb's table is partial and in-frame only. The sample lists some 90,000 clones, more than 80% occurring once. The sample consisted of CD4+ T cells sorted from blood. These receptors were collected from a human donor in good health.

V gene TRBV28 combines with J gene TRBJ2-3; D might be TRBD2 (5 bases). Per germline, CDR1 MDHEN and CDR2 SYDVKM. The V end lost 6 bases, the J end lost 1 base, and 17 bases lay between the germline ends. This CDR3 is built from 16 residues. The CDR3 nucleotides read TGTGCCAGCAGCGGCCCACTAGGCAAGCGCACAGATACGCAGTATTTT. This codes for CASSGPLGKRTDTQYF.

This chain connects TRBV11-3 to TRBJ2-7, with D perhaps matching TRBD1 or TRBD2 (5 bases each). V lost 7 bases, J lost 0 bases, and 13 bases lay in between. Germline V gene sequence: CDR1 SGHNT, CDR2 YENEEA. The CDR3 loop spans 14 amino acids. DNA of the CDR3: TGTGCCAGCACCTGGGGCCGGGGCTCCTACGAGCAGTACTTC. It yields the protein CASTWGRGSYEQYF.

The chain carries TRBV19 and TRBJ2-1, with a possible D match to TRBD1 (6 bases). The CDR3 loop spans 13 amino acids. Germline V lookup: CDR1 LNHDA, CDR2 SQIVND (reference sequence). Trimming shortened V by 6 bases and J by 8 bases, and 14 bases separated the two germline ends. The CDR3 spells CASSNHRVDEQFF. CDR3 bases: TGTGCCAGTAGCAATCACAGGGTCGATGAGCAGTTCTTC. Complete variable domain (other parts from reference TRBV19 and TRBJ2-1): DGGITQSPKYLFRKEGQNVTLSCEQNLNHDAMYWYRQDPGQGLRLIYYSQIVNDFQKGDIAEGYSVSREKKESFPLTVTSAQKNPTAFYLCASSNHRVDEQFFGPGTRLTVL.

V and J are TRBV2 and TRBJ1-5, with 7 bases lining up with TRBD1. The CDR3 runs 16 residues. Germline V gives CDR1 SNHLY, CDR2 FYNNEI. J gave up 2 bases and V 6 bases, and 10 bases lay outside the gene matches. The CDR3 coding sequence is TGTGCCAGCAGGGTCGGCCAGGGGGGTGGCAATCAGCCCCAGCATTTT. Translation: CASRVGQGGGNQPQHF. Based on the CDR3 plus reference TRBV2 and TRBJ1-5, the full variable domain is EPEVTQTPSHQVTQMGQEVILRCVPISNHLYFYWYRQILGQKVEFLVSFYNNEISEKSEIFDDQFSVERPDGSNFTLKIRSTKLEDSAMYFCASRVGQGGGNQPQHFGDGTRLSIL.

The J gene is TRBJ2-1, the V gene TRBV4-2, with a possible D match to TRBD1 (6 bases). This CDR3 comprises 15 residues. CDR1 is LGHNA and CDR2 is YNFKEQ in the germline V gene. Between the trimmed V and J ends, which lost 3 bases and 5 bases, there was a span of 14 bases. CDR3 bases: TGTGCCAGCAGCCACAACAGGGCTTTAAACAATGAGCAGTTCTTC. Amino acids: CASSHNRALNNEQFF.

V is TRBV14 and J is TRBJ2-2; D gene unclear. In germline, CDR1 is SGHDN, CDR2 FVKESK. V lost 4 bases, J lost 4 bases, and 7 bases lay in between. The CDR3 length is 13 residues. CDR3 residues: CASSRQATGELFF. In nucleotides, the CDR3 is TGTGCCAGCAGCCGCCAGGCCACCGGGGAGCTGTTTTTT.

The chain recombines TRBV15 with TRBJ2-7; D ambiguous. The CDR3 length is 14 residues. Germline loops: CDR1 LNHNV, CDR2 YYDKDF (reference sequence). Trimming stripped 0 bases from V and 7 bases from J, with 13 bases between. CDR3 in amino acids: CATSREVVGQEQYF. The CDR3 coding sequence is TGTGCCACCAGCAGAGAGGTTGTGGGTCAGGAGCAGTACTTC.

This chain connects TRBV18 to TRBJ2-1; 7 nucleotides align to TRBD2. Germline V gene sequence: CDR1 KGHSH, CDR2 LQKENI. The V segment lost 3 bases and the J segment 5 bases; nucleotides outside the gene matches: 7. This CDR3 region has 15 residues. Written as DNA, the CDR3 is TGTGCCAGCTCACCCCCTAGCGGAGTCCACAATGAGCAGTTCTTC. This translates into CASSPPSGVHNEQFF.

The V gene is TRBV6-1, the J gene TRBJ1-5; the match to TRBD1 covers 8 bases. There are 15 residues in the CDR3. Looked up from germline, CDR1 is MNHNS and CDR2 is SASEGT. The trim removed 4 bases at V and 2 bases at J, leaving 4 bases unmatched. DNA of the CDR3: TGTGCCAGCAGTGCCCTGGGACAGGGCAATCAGCCCCAGCATTTT. It is translated as CASSALGQGNQPQHF.

The chain has TRBV5-5 and TRBJ2-3, with unresolved D. The V gene's germline CDR1 is SGHKS and CDR2 YYEKEE (reference sequence). This CDR3 is built from 15 residues. Trimming removed 1 base from V and 2 bases from J, with 11 bases in between. The CDR3 DNA reads TGTGCCAGCAGCTTGATCCAGCAACTCACAGATACGCAGTATTTT. Its translation: CASSLIQQLTDTQYF.

The chain uses TRBV21-1 and TRBJ1-5. TRBV21-1 is labeled a pseudogene. The CDR3 is 14 residues long. The CDR3 region has the DNA TGTGCCAGCAGCAAGAGAGATAGCAATCAGCCCCAGCATTTT. It yields the protein CASSKRDSNQPQHF.

This clone was recorded once. The chain uses TRBV6-5 and TRBJ1-2, with 10 positions matching TRBD1. After removal of 5 bases from V and 9 bases from J, the junction contained 6 bases not matched to a gene. CDR3 size: 13 residues. Germline V gives CDR1 MNHEY, CDR2 SVGAGI. The CDR3 is CASSRGTGARYTF. In DNA form, the CDR3 reads TGTGCCAGCAGTCGGGGGACAGGGGCGCGCTACACCTTC.

The rearrangement links TRBV15 to TRBJ2-7; D is undetermined. Trimming removed 0 bases at V and 2 bases at J, with 8 bases between. The CDR3 covers 14 residues. Germline V gene lookup returns CDR1 LNHNV and CDR2 YYDKDF (reference sequence). Here the CDR3 DNA reads TGTGCCACCAGCAGAGATATGGTTACCTACGAGCAGTACTTC. Amino acids: CATSRDMVTYEQYF.

This clone was found many times. V and J are TRBV27 and TRBJ2-7; D not resolved. Germline CDR1 reads MNHEY; CDR2 reads SMNVEV (reference sequence). Between the trimmed V and J ends, which lost 8 bases and 2 bases, there was a span of 13 bases. The CDR3 loop spans 13 amino acids. The CDR3 sequence: CASVGLLPYEQYF. DNA for the CDR3: TGTGCCAGCGTTGGGCTGCTTCCCTACGAGCAGTACTTC.

The chain recombines TRBV27 with TRBJ2-2; D gene unclear. The germline CDR1 and CDR2 sequences are MNHEY and SMNVEV (reference sequence). V lost 0 bases and J 2 bases, leaving 10 bases between the germline ends. The CDR3 sequence is 16 residues long. CDR3 nucleotide sequence: TGTGCCAGCAGTTTATCGGTAGGCCCCAACACCGGGGAGCTGTTTTTT. Translating gives CASSLSVGPNTGELFF.

The rearrangement uses TRBV13 and TRBJ1-3; D is ambiguous. The CDR3 has 14 amino acids. With 8 bases removed from V and 2 bases from J, the gap between germline ends came to 13 bases. Germline loops: CDR1 PRHDT, CDR2 FYEKMQ (reference sequence). DNA of the CDR3: TGTGCCAGCCGAATGACAAACCCTGGAAACACCATATATTTT. Amino acids: CASRMTNPGNTIYF.

The rearrangement joins TRBV5-4 to TRBJ2-1; D is possibly TRBD2 (5 bases). Trimming pared 0 bases from V and 2 bases from J, leaving 9 bases between. Germline assignment: CDR1 SGHNT and CDR2 YYREEE (reference sequence). The CDR3 is made up of 15 amino acids. The CDR3 reads CASSLGPSTYNEQFF. CDR3 coding DNA: TGTGCCAGCAGCTTGGGGCCTAGCACCTACAATGAGCAGTTCTTC.

A remark on this clone: A junction boundary mismatches the germline segment, possibly from a read error. Other DNA sequences in this specimen translate into the identical CDR3. The V gene is TRBV4-3, the J gene TRBJ1-1; no clear D gene. The CDR3 runs 13 residues. CDR1 and CDR2 from the germline V gene are LGHNA and YSLEER. CDR3 sequence (DNA): TGCGCCAGCAGCTCTACGGTGAACACTGAAGCCTTCTTT. Translation: CASSSTVNTEAFF.

The rearrangement uses TRBV30 and TRBJ2-1; 7 nucleotides match TRBD1. The CDR3 consists of 16 residues. V lost 8 bases, J lost 3 bases, and 16 bases stayed unmatched. Germline V gene data show CDR1 as GTSNPN and CDR2 as SVGIG (reference sequence). In DNA, the CDR3 is TGTGCCGTAAAACCGCTGACAGGGTCAGGCTACAATGAGCAGTTCTTC. It yields the protein CAVKPLTGSGYNEQFF. The full variable domain, completed using reference TRBV30 and TRBJ2-1, is SQTIHQWPATLVQPVGSPLSLECTVEGTSNPNLYWYRQAAGRGLQLLFYSVGIGQISSEVPQNLSASRPQDRQFILSSKKLLLSDSGFYLCAVKPLTGSGYNEQFFGPGTRLTVL.

V gene TRBV6-5 combines with J gene TRBJ1-1; maybe TRBD1 (5 bases). Deletions cut 8 bases from V and 8 bases from J, with 15 bases between. CDR3 length: 12 residues. The V gene's germline CDR1 is MNHEY and CDR2 SVGAGI. The CDR3 loop reads CASGVRGFEAFF. The CDR3 DNA reads as TGTGCCAGCGGCGTTAGGGGTTTCGAAGCTTTCTTT.

The V and J genes are TRBV7-9 and TRBJ1-2; D not resolved. CDR1 is SEHNR, CDR2 FQNEAQ, per germline (reference sequence). This CDR3 is built from 12 residues. V lost 3 bases, J lost 7 bases, and 9 bases lay in between. The CDR3 loop reads CASSLGDVGYTF. In nucleotides, the CDR3 is TGTGCCAGCAGCTTGGGAGACGTTGGCTACACCTTC.

This chain links TRBV4-1 with TRBJ1-1; D perhaps matches TRBD1 (6 bases). This CDR3 comprises 14 residues. V lost 1 base and J 0 bases, leaving 6 bases between the germline ends. Per germline, CDR1 MGHRA and CDR2 YSYEKL. In DNA, the CDR3 is TGCGCCAGCAGCCAAGCAGGGGTGAACACTGAAGCTTTCTTT. Its translation is CASSQAGVNTEAFF.